The 20 T cell receptor beta chains listed next were all sequenced from one sample in a study of blood T cell repertoires in COVID-19. Measured with immunoSEQ multiplex PCR; TCRdb has only the in-frame clones, and not every one. The sample contains under 300,000 clones, roughly 90% of which appear only once. Input material: peripheral blood. These receptor sequences come from a man under 40 who had recovered from COVID-19.

This chain connects TRBV18 to TRBJ1-4, with D maybe TRBD1 (5 bases). V was clipped by 2 bases and J by 4 bases, with 8 bases between them. The germline CDR1 and CDR2 sequences are KGHSH and LQKENI. The CDR3 length is 14 residues. The CDR3 region is CASSPNGGNEKLFF. DNA for the CDR3: TGTGCCAGCTCACCAAACGGGGGTAATGAAAAACTGTTTTTT.

This clone was picked up one time. The V call is TRBV30, the J call TRBJ1-2, with 9 positions matching TRBD1. The germline V gene encodes CDR1 GTSNPN and CDR2 SVGIG (reference sequence). CDR3 length equals 15 residues. V lost 4 bases and J lost 3; bases outside the gene matches: 9. The CDR3, as DNA: TGTGCCTGGAAGGGAACAGGGGGCATAGACTATGGCTACACCTTC. Translation: CAWKGTGGIDYGYTF.

V gene TRBV24-1 combines with J gene TRBJ2-2, with D possibly matching TRBD2 (6 bases). The V gene's germline CDR1 is KGHDR and CDR2 SFDVKD. CDR3 length: 15 residues. Trimming took off 8 bases at V and 3 bases at J, with 15 bases between the two ends. Here the CDR3 DNA reads TGTGCCACCAAGGGGTCGGGGGAGTACACCGGGGAGCTGTTTTTT. It codes for CATKGSGEYTGELFF.

V gene TRBV7-9 combines with J gene TRBJ1-4; D remains unclear. This CDR3 contains 15 residues. Germline CDR1 and CDR2: SEHNR and FQNEAQ (reference sequence). V gave up 1 base and J gave up 3 bases, with 9 bases separating them. CDR3 DNA sequence: TGTGCCAGCAGCTTAGAGAGGTTTGCTAATGAAAAACTGTTTTTT. It translates to CASSLERFANEKLFF.

The chain uses TRBV3-1 (or the pseudogene TRBV3-2) and TRBJ2-1, with 8 bases identical to TRBD1. From germline, CDR1 is LGHDT and CDR2 YNNKEL (reference sequence). V shed 3 bases and J 3 bases; nucleotides not matched to a gene: 7. CDR3 length: 16 residues. Here the CDR3 reads CASSHLRQGIYNEQFF. CDR3 sequence (DNA): TGTGCCAGCAGCCATCTGAGACAGGGGATCTACAATGAGCAGTTCTTC.

This chain links TRBV25-1 with TRBJ2-7, with 8 nucleotides matching TRBD2. J gave up 3 bases and V 3 bases, and 13 bases lay outside the gene matches. This CDR3 contains 17 residues. In germline, CDR1 is MGHDK, CDR2 SYGVNS. The CDR3 DNA reads as TGTGCCAGCAGTGAGGGCGGGGGGCAGACACCCCACTACGAGCAGTACTTC. Translated: CASSEGGGQTPHYEQYF.

The rearrangement uses TRBV14 and TRBJ1-5, with a weak D call TRBD1 (5 bases). Germline V gene data show CDR1 as SGHDN and CDR2 as FVKESK. The CDR3 loop spans 16 amino acids. Trimming removed 3 bases at V and 4 bases at J, with 16 bases between. The CDR3 is CASSQDAWGRNQPQHF. CDR3 nucleotides: TGTGCCAGCAGCCAGGATGCCTGGGGCAGAAATCAGCCCCAGCATTTT.

V is TRBV18 and J is TRBJ1-2, with TRBD1 matching 10 bases. From germline, CDR1 is KGHSH and CDR2 LQKENI. J lost 4 bases, V lost 3 bases, and 5 bases had no gene match. The CDR3 is made up of 15 amino acids. This CDR3 is CASSPGTGVAYGYTF. The CDR3 coding sequence is TGTGCCAGCTCACCGGGGACAGGGGTCGCCTATGGCTACACCTTC.

V gene TRBV7-2 combines with J gene TRBJ2-7; D perhaps matches TRBD2 (5 bases). Germline V lookup: CDR1 SGHTA, CDR2 FQGNSA. Between the trimmed V and J ends, which lost 0 bases and 7 bases, there was a span of 7 bases. This CDR3 is 12 amino acids long. The CDR3 sequence: CASSLAGREQYF. The CDR3 bases are TGTGCCAGCAGCTTAGCAGGGAGAGAGCAGTACTTC.

This clone was counted a single time. This chain connects TRBV12-5 to TRBJ2-3; D gene uncertain. CDR1 LGHNT and CDR2 FRNRAP come from the germline V gene. Trimming removed 6 bases from V and 11 bases from J, with 18 bases in between. The CDR3 consists of 13 residues. The CDR3: CASGPSFALGQYF. The DNA for the CDR3 is TGTGCTAGTGGGCCCTCTTTCGCCCTAGGGCAGTATTTT.

This clone has just one count. This chain uses TRBV10-3 with TRBJ2-3, with TRBD1 matching over 8 bases. This CDR3 comprises 17 residues. Germline V gene sequence: CDR1 ENHRY, CDR2 SYGVKD. The junction had 12 bases not matched to a gene; V was cut back by 4 bases and J by 3 bases. The CDR3 coding sequence is TGTGCCATCAGTGTGTCGCGGCAGGGGGCAAGAACAGATACGCAGTATTTT. It specifies CAISVSRQGARTDTQYF.

V usage is TRBV7-2 and J usage is TRBJ1-2, with unresolved D. Trimming cost V 7 bases and J 8 bases, with 11 bases left between them. Looked up from germline, CDR1 is SGHTA and CDR2 is FQGNSA. CDR3 length equals 11 residues. CDR3 sequence reads: CASTDRMGYTF. The CDR3 nucleotides are TGTGCCAGCACCGATAGAATGGGCTACACCTTC.

V is TRBV6-5 and J is TRBJ2-7; D possibly corresponds to TRBD2 (5 bases). The CDR3 is 15 residues long. Trimming cost V 8 bases and J 2 bases, with 19 bases left between them. The germline V gene has CDR1 MNHEY and CDR2 SVGAGI. The CDR3 loop is CASDPDGLGTYEQYF. CDR3 nucleotides: TGTGCCAGCGACCCCGACGGCCTCGGGACCTACGAGCAGTACTTC.

This chain uses TRBV2 with TRBJ1-5; 9 positions match TRBD1. The V gene end was trimmed by 7 bases and the J gene end by 5 bases; junction bases not matched to a gene: 6. This CDR3 spans 14 amino acids. Germline V gene data show CDR1 as SNHLY and CDR2 as FYNNEI. The CDR3 DNA reads TGTGCCAGCAAAGGGACAGGGCTCTATCAGCCCCAGCATTTT. The encoded protein is CASKGTGLYQPQHF.

The CDR3 bases are TGTGCCAGCAGCCAAGCGGGAGATCCCCACTCTGGAAACACCATATATTTT. It is translated as CASSQAGDPHSGNTIYF. The gene calls are TRBV14 and TRBJ1-3; D not resolved. The CDR3 loop spans 17 amino acids. V was clipped by 1 base and J by 0 bases, with 13 bases between them. In germline, CDR1 is SGHDN, CDR2 FVKESK.

The rearrangement joins TRBV7-2 to TRBJ1-5; tentative D call: TRBD1 (5 bases). The V and J ends lost 5 bases and 7 bases respectively, with 24 bases between them. The CDR3 spans 17 residues. Germline V gene data show CDR1 as SGHTA and CDR2 as FQGNSA. As DNA, the CDR3 is TGTGCCAGCAGCCTCCCAAAACAGGTACAAGGAATGCAGCCCCAGCATTTT. It specifies CASSLPKQVQGMQPQHF.

This clone was picked up one time. The CDR3 nucleotides read TGTGCCTGGAGTGACGGACTAGCGACGGTGGGGGAGCTGTTTTTT. As protein: CAWSDGLATVGELFF. This chain links TRBV30 with TRBJ2-2; 9 nucleotides match TRBD2. The germline CDR1 and CDR2 sequences are GTSNPN and SVGIG (reference sequence). The trim removed 1 base at V and 8 bases at J, leaving 8 bases unmatched. There are 15 residues in the CDR3.

The table lists this clone with a count of one. The rearrangement links TRBV4-3 to TRBJ2-2; D may be TRBD1 (5 bases). The length of the CDR3 is 16 residues. Germline V CDR1 and CDR2: LGHNA, YSLEER. Trimming removed 7 bases at V and 4 bases at J, with 19 bases between. The CDR3 DNA reads as TGCGCCAGCACCTGGGTGCAAGGGGTACCCACCGGGGAGCTGTTTTTT. It encodes CASTWVQGVPTGELFF.

Of note for this clone: A read error is the likely source, as a far larger clone sits one nucleotide away. This chain uses TRBV5-5 with TRBJ1-1; D is possibly TRBD1 (5 bases). The V and J ends lost 4 bases and 1 base respectively, with 8 bases between them. The CDR3 covers 13 residues. CDR1 SGHKS and CDR2 YYEKEE come from the germline V gene (reference sequence). The CDR3 nucleotides are TGTGCCAGCAGCCAGACAGCGAACACTGAAGCTTTCTTT. Translation gives CASSQTANTEAFF.

The rearrangement joins TRBV30 to TRBJ2-5; weak D call: TRBD2 (5 bases). This CDR3 has 14 amino acids. The V end was cut by 2 bases, the J end by 7 bases, with 17 bases between. Germline CDR1 reads GTSNPN; CDR2 reads SVGIG (reference sequence). The CDR3 spells CAWSPPPGVGTQYF. CDR3 nucleotides: TGTGCCTGGAGTCCTCCGCCCGGGGTCGGGACCCAGTACTTC.